Each of the 2 T cell receptor beta chains below was sequenced from the same sample in a study of T cells in Graves' hyperthyroidism and ophthalmopathy. Researchers amplified the TCR beta CDR3 regions from RNA transcripts. The HTBI primer set was used in a first-round RT-PCR of the TCR CDR3. TCRdb independently ran MiXCR on the multiplex PCR reads; one entry per CDR3 protein. The profile shows under 350,000 distinct CDR3 sequences, more than 15% of them singletons. The sequencing sample was made of blood. The receptors stem from a woman in her sixties or seventies with Graves' ophthalmopathy.

Ten or more counts support this clonotype. This chain links TRBV20-1 with TRBJ1-4; D gene ambiguous. There are 14 residues in the CDR3. Germline-derived CDR1 and CDR2 are DFQATT and SNEGSKA (reference sequence). Trimming pared 5 bases from V and 0 bases from J, leaving 10 bases between. The CDR3 loop reads CSAGPGATNEKLFF. CDR3 in DNA: TGCAGTGCTGGGCCCGGGGCAACTAATGAAAAACTGTTTTTT.

The CDR3 region is CASSPDRGLGYTF. In nucleotides, the CDR3 is TGTGCCAGCTCACCAGACAGGGGGCTTGGCTACACCTTC. J is TRBJ1-2 and V is TRBV18; 10 nucleotides agree with TRBD1. The V segment lost 2 bases and the J segment 7 bases; nucleotides outside the gene matches: 1. Germline assignment: CDR1 KGHSH and CDR2 LQKENI. The CDR3 spans 13 residues.